This T cell receptor (beta chain) was recovered during a study of shared clonotypes between healthy human individuals. Donors were Caucasian adults residing in Nashville, Tennessee, USA. Genomic DNA for unsorted samples, which was extracted with the QIAamp DNA Blood Mini kit, came from some 84 million PBMCs. The germline V gene has CDR1 SGHNT and CDR2 YYREEE (reference sequence). Trimming left V 0 bases short and J 1 base short, with 13 bases between. This CDR3 is 16 amino acids long. The unsorted PBMC replicate PCRs were performed with about 0.3 ug DNA, approximately 27,000 T cell genomes. Original processing notes: Filtering differed since immunoSEQ provided only junctions, with no quality scores. The table came from immunoSEQ multiplex PCR; TCRdb's copy has only in-frame clones and leaves some out. Clone size and the V and J calls come from that table; the DNA yielded D and trimming. The sample gives 470,000 or so clones, roughly 80% of which show up once; 12% is in the top ten.

This clone was detected once. This TCR came from a middle-aged woman in good health. Some clones in this sample may be carry-over from other donors' samples. The chain has TRBV5-4 and TRBJ1-1; D is unclear. Specimen: PBMCs. In DNA, the CDR3 is TGTGCCAGCAGCTTGGGAGGGTTCCCCCAGAACACTGAAGCTTTCTTT. Translation: CASSLGGFPQNTEAFF.